A selection of T cell receptor beta chains follows, all from one sample in a study of cytomegalovirus exposure and HLA in healthy donors. Sequencing was performed with immunoSEQ multiplex PCR; in TCRdb, only in-frame clones are kept and a portion is missing. The sample yields around 150,000 clones, roughly three quarters seen once. The material sequenced was PBMCs. The receptors originated from a man under 40 in good health and CMV-seronegative. Each CDR3 is given with its conserved first and last residue. The D gene is left open where the match is weak. Only part of the rows carry a size: once, few, many, or a class if the clone is expanded.

18 | TRBD1 | TRBJ1-5 | TRBV23-1 | few | CASTEDRGLPRSNQPQHF | TGCGCCAGCACGGAAGACAGGGGGCTCCCTAGGAGCAATCAGCCCCAGCATTTT
15 | TRBD2 | TRBJ2-7 | TRBV6-6 | . | CASRPGLAGDYEQYF | TGTGCCAGCAGACCCGGACTAGCGGGTGACTACGAGCAGTACTTC
15 | TRBD1 | TRBJ1-1 | TRBV5-6 | . | CASSWDRGIKTEAFF | TGTGCCAGCAGCTGGGACAGGGGGATAAAGACTGAAGCTTTCTTT
16 | TRBD2 | TRBJ2-3 | TRBV28 | . | CASSSLVAGGTDTQYF | TGTGCCAGCAGTTCCTTAGTAGCGGGAGGCACAGATACGCAGTATTTT
15 | TRBD2 | TRBJ2-1 | TRBV7-6 | few | CASTETSGNWNEQFF | TGTGCCAGCACGGAAACTAGCGGGAATTGGAATGAGCAGTTCTTC
14 | TRBD2 | TRBJ2-3 | TRBV27 | few | CASRRTSGLDTQYF | TGTGCCAGCAGGCGGACTAGCGGGTTAGATACGCAGTATTTT
15 | . | TRBJ2-3 | TRBV9 | . | CASSALAGSTDTQYF | TGTGCCAGCAGCGCCCTAGCTGGGAGCACAGATACGCAGTATTTT
13 | . | TRBJ1-1 | TRBV6-5 | . | CASSYGLGTEAFF | TGTGCCAGCAGTTACGGGCTGGGCACTGAAGCTTTCTTT
14 | . | TRBJ2-2 | TRBV23-1 | . | CASSQGLDTGELFF | TGCGCCAGCAGTCAGGGACTGGACACCGGGGAGCTGTTTTTT
16 | . | TRBJ2-3 | TRBV18 | few | CASSPGPGQSTDTQYF | TGTGCCAGCTCACCAGGGCCCGGCCAGAGCACAGATACGCAGTATTTT
12 | . | TRBJ2-1 | TRBV5-1 | . | CASSLGDNEQFF | TGCGCCAGCAGCTTAGGGGACAATGAGCAGTTCTTC
13 | TRBD1 | TRBJ2-5 | TRBV15 | . | CATREGGGETQYF | TGTGCCACCAGAGAAGGGGGCGGGGAGACCCAGTACTTC
17 | . | TRBJ2-7 | TRBV19 | . | CASSIAARSPNTYEQYF | TGTGCCAGTAGTATAGCTGCCCGCTCCCCCAACACCTACGAGCAGTACTTC
15 | . | TRBJ1-3 | TRBV10-3 | few | CAISESGSSGNTIYF | TGTGCCATCAGTGAGTCTGGCAGCTCTGGAAACACCATATATTTT
18 | TRBD1 | TRBJ1-2 | TRBV5-1 | few | CASSYYAPTGVDNYGYTF | TGCGCCAGCAGCTATTATGCCCCTACAGGGGTGGATAACTATGGCTACACCTTC
17 | TRBD2 | TRBJ2-4 | TRBV30 | . | CAWSAGSSGSGKNIQYF | TGTGCCTGGAGTGCGGGATCTAGCGGGAGCGGGAAAAACATTCAGTACTTC
15 | TRBD1 | TRBJ2-1 | TRBV5-1 | . | CASSLLDRIDNEQFF | TGCGCCAGCAGCTTGTTGGACAGGATAGATAATGAGCAGTTCTTC
14 | . | TRBJ2-3 | TRBV6-4 | . | CASSDVGGTDTQYF | TGTGCCAGCAGTGATGTGGGAGGAACAGATACGCAGTATTTT
12 | . | TRBJ2-7 | TRBV6-5 | . | CASRAFNYEQYF | TGTGCCAGCAGGGCATTCAACTACGAGCAGTACTTC
16 | TRBD1 | TRBJ2-7 | TRBV5-4 | . | CASSLSGQGASYEQYF | TGTGCCAGCAGCTTGAGCGGACAGGGGGCCTCCTACGAGCAGTACTTC
16 | TRBD1 | TRBJ2-2 | TRBV9 | . | CASSHHPDRDTGELFF | TGTGCCAGCAGCCACCATCCGGACAGGGACACCGGGGAGCTGTTTTTT
16 | TRBD1 | TRBJ2-7 | TRBV4-1 | . | CASSHGDRGFYYEQYF | TGCGCCAGCAGCCACGGGGACAGGGGATTTTACTACGAGCAGTACTTC
14 | . | TRBJ1-1 | TRBV5-6 | . | CASSLGQPGTEAFF | TGTGCCAGCAGCTTAGGACAGCCGGGCACTGAAGCTTTCTTT
15 | . | TRBJ1-5 | TRBV6-5 | . | CASSYSGGGLSPQHF | TGTGCCAGCAGTTACTCGGGCGGGGGGCTGAGTCCCCAGCATTTT